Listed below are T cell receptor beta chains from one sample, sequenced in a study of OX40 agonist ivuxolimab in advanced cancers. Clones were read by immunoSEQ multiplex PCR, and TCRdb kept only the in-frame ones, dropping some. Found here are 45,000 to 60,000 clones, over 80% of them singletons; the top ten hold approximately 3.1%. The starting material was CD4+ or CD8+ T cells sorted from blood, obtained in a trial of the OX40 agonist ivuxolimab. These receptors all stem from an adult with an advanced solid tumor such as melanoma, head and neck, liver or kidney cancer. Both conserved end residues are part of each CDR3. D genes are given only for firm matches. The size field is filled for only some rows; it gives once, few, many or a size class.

CASSLGTGGNQPQHF,TGCGCCAGCAGCTTAGGGACAGGGGGCAATCAGCCCCAGCATTTT,TRBJ1-5,medium-sized,TRBV5-1,TRBD1
CASSRGGTGDTQYF,TGCGCCAGCAGCCGGGGGGGCACCGGGGATACGCAGTATTTT,TRBJ2-3,few,TRBV5-1,TRBD2
CASRGPGQVHQSNQPQHF,TGTGCCAGTAGGGGCCCGGGACAGGTACATCAAAGCAATCAGCCCCAGCATTTT,TRBJ1-5,few,TRBV19,TRBD1
CASSPQQGRNTEAFF,TGTGCCAGCAGTCCCCAACAGGGAAGGAACACTGAAGCTTTCTTT,TRBJ1-1,few,TRBV6-5,-
CASSYRGGTNEKLFF,TGTGCCAGCAGTTATCGTGGGGGAACTAATGAAAAACTGTTTTTT,TRBJ1-4,-,TRBV6-5,-
CASSLELVETQYF,TGCGCCAGCAGCTTGGAGTTGGTAGAGACCCAGTACTTC,TRBJ2-5,-,TRBV5-1,-
CASSFGQGDEQFF,TGCGCCAGCAGCTTCGGACAGGGGGATGAGCAGTTCTTC,TRBJ2-1,-,TRBV5-1,TRBD1
CASSLRGPGGYTF,TGTGCCAGCAGCTTAAGGGGGCCTGGAGGCTACACCTTC,TRBJ1-2,-,TRBV7-9,TRBD1
CASGDRDRDEKLFF,TGTGCCAGCGGGGATCGGGACAGGGACGAAAAACTGTTTTTT,TRBJ1-4,-,TRBV6-1,TRBD1
CASSVEGAWEQYF,TGTGCCAGCAGTGTTGAGGGGGCGTGGGAGCAGTACTTC,TRBJ2-7,-,TRBV6-1,TRBD1
CAVRGGAGQPQHF,TGTGCCGTCCGAGGGGGCGCTGGGCAGCCCCAGCATTTT,TRBJ1-5,once,TRBV28,TRBD1
CASSLELHYGYTF,TGTGCCAGCAGCTTGGAGTTACACTATGGCTACACCTTC,TRBJ1-2,-,TRBV7-6,-
CASSGRTGTDTQYF,TGTGCCAGCAGCGGACGTACAGGCACAGATACGCAGTATTTT,TRBJ2-3,-,TRBV5-5,-
CASSLGWAGERDYEQYF,TGTGCCAGCAGCTTAGGGTGGGCGGGAGAACGTGACTACGAGCAGTACTTC,TRBJ2-7,-,TRBV7-8,TRBD2
CAWRWAGTNTGELFF,TGTGCCTGGAGGTGGGCAGGGACGAACACCGGGGAGCTGTTTTTT,TRBJ2-2,-,TRBV30,-
CATPTSGTDTQYF,TGTGCCACCCCGACTAGCGGCACAGATACGCAGTATTTT,TRBJ2-3,-,TRBV6-1,TRBD2
CASSPPGDDYASETF,TGTGCCAGCAGCCCGCCGGGAGACGACTATGCCTCTGAGACCTTC,TRBJ1-2,-,TRBV5-6,-
CASSERFPQGRALGANVLTF,TGTGCCAGCAGTGAAAGGTTCCCACAGGGAAGGGCCCTCGGGGCCAACGTCCTGACTTTC,TRBJ2-6,few,TRBV6-1,-
CASSPDLIRRAFF,TGCGCCAGCAGCCCTGACCTGATAAGAAGGGCTTTCTTT,TRBJ1-1,-,TRBV10-2,-
CASSVRFRGGGELFF,TGTGCCAGCAGTGTACGCTTCAGAGGGGGCGGGGAGCTGTTTTTT,TRBJ2-2,few,TRBV6-5,-
CASSTRLEETQYF,TGTGCCAGCAGCACCCGACTAGAAGAGACCCAGTACTTC,TRBJ2-5,-,TRBV9,-
CASSIPKQGRMVMNTEAFF,TGTGCCAGTAGTATTCCAAAACAGGGTAGGATGGTCATGAACACTGAAGCTTTCTTT,TRBJ1-1,-,TRBV19,-
CASRKSPHNTEVEFF,TGTGCCAGCAGGAAAAGCCCCCATAACACCGAGGTGGAGTTCTTC,TRBJ2-1,-,TRBV7-2,-
CASSLRPSETQYF,TGTGCCAGCAGCTTGCGTCCTTCAGAGACCCAGTACTTC,TRBJ2-5,-,TRBV5-4,-
CASRTAGQGRRELFF,TGTGCCAGTAGAACCGCCGGACAGGGCCGCCGGGAGCTGTTTTTT,TRBJ2-2,-,TRBV19,TRBD1
CASSTSRQRNPAGYTF,TGTGCCAGCAGCACCTCAAGACAGCGAAACCCCGCGGGCTACACCTTC,TRBJ1-2,-,TRBV9,-
CASSLGWQGPDTQYF,TGTGCCAGCAGCTTGGGTTGGCAGGGCCCAGATACGCAGTATTTT,TRBJ2-3,-,TRBV5-4,-
CATSRGSYRGSSYEQYF,TGTGCCACCAGCAGAGGAAGCTATCGGGGGAGCTCCTACGAGCAGTACTTC,TRBJ2-7,few,TRBV15,-
CASSIRGTSAKNIQYF,TGTGCCAGTAGTATTCGGGGGACCTCAGCCAAAAACATTCAGTACTTC,TRBJ2-4,-,TRBV19,-
CASSLRVAQAGGNTIYF,TGTGCCAGCAGCTTACGGGTCGCGCAGGCTGGAGGAAACACCATATATTTT,TRBJ1-3,-,TRBV7-8,-
CASSISSGTGGAGGYTF,TGTGCCAGTAGTATATCAAGTGGCACAGGGGGCGCCGGGGGCTACACCTTC,TRBJ1-2,-,TRBV19,TRBD1
CASSSPGQNTEAFF,TGTGCCAGCAGTTCCCCCGGACAGAACACTGAAGCTTTCTTT,TRBJ1-1,-,TRBV28,-
CASSLQGKGTEAFF,TGTGCCAGCAGCCTACAGGGGAAGGGGACTGAAGCTTTCTTT,TRBJ1-1,-,TRBV11-1,TRBD1
CAGLYRDRDYGYTF,TGTGCCGGCCTATACCGGGACAGGGACTATGGCTACACCTTC,TRBJ1-2,-,TRBV30,TRBD1
CASSLYRNQPQHF,TGTGCCAGCAGTTTATATCGCAATCAGCCCCAGCATTTT,TRBJ1-5,-,TRBV28,-
CASSLGQGPDYGYTF,TGTGCCAGCAGCTTAGGACAGGGGCCGGACTATGGCTACACCTTC,TRBJ1-2,-,TRBV7-8,TRBD1
CASRERRANYGYTF,TGTGCCAGCAGGGAGAGGAGAGCTAACTATGGCTACACCTTC,TRBJ1-2,-,TRBV6-5,-
CASSRDSSGANVLTF,TGTGCCAGCAGTCGTGACTCCTCTGGGGCCAACGTCCTGACTTTC,TRBJ2-6,-,TRBV6-5,-
CASRQRESWETQYF,TGTGCCAGCAGACAGCGGGAGTCGTGGGAGACCCAGTACTTC,TRBJ2-5,-,TRBV6-5,TRBD2
CASSQGDRTNYGYTF,TGCGCCAGCAGCCAAGGGGACAGGACTAACTATGGCTACACCTTC,TRBJ1-2,-,TRBV4-1,TRBD1
CASRNRDTGYNQPQHF,TGTGCCAGTAGAAATAGGGATACGGGTTACAATCAGCCCCAGCATTTT,TRBJ1-5,-,TRBV19,-
CAWSNRLGGHEQYF,TGTGCCTGGAGTAACCGACTAGGGGGCCACGAGCAGTACTTC,TRBJ2-7,-,TRBV30,-
CASSPGTGSGGEKLFF,TGTGCCAGCTCACCAGGGACAGGGAGTGGAGGGGAAAAACTGTTTTTT,TRBJ1-4,-,TRBV18,TRBD1
CAWSGPQRAFFSYEQYF,TGTGCCTGGAGTGGACCCCAACGGGCCTTTTTCTCCTACGAGCAGTACTTC,TRBJ2-7,-,TRBV30,-
CASSFPQNTEAFF,TGTGCCAGCAGCTTCCCCCAGAACACTGAAGCTTTCTTT,TRBJ1-1,-,TRBV5-8,-
CASSVRQGNQPQHF,TGCGCCAGCAGCGTAAGACAGGGCAATCAGCCCCAGCATTTT,TRBJ1-5,-,TRBV5-1,-
CASSSPGAWGYTF,TGTGCCAGCAGCTCCCCCGGGGCATGGGGCTACACCTTC,TRBJ1-2,few,TRBV6-5,-
CASSPKGGSWYNEQFF,TGTGCCAGCAGCCCAAAGGGGGGTAGCTGGTACAATGAGCAGTTCTTC,TRBJ2-1,once,TRBV7-3,-
CASSLYPGAGETQYF,TGTGCCAGCAGCTTATATCCGGGGGCGGGAGAGACCCAGTACTTC,TRBJ2-5,-,TRBV7-3,-
CASSPSRELYNEQFF,TGTGCCAGCTCACCATCCCGGGAGTTGTACAATGAGCAGTTCTTC,TRBJ2-1,-,TRBV18,-
CASSPTTGIETQYF,TGTGCCAGCAGCCCAACGACAGGGATAGAGACCCAGTACTTC,TRBJ2-5,-,TRBV5-4,TRBD1
CASSPRAGTNTGELFF,TGCGCCAGCAGCCCGCGGGCAGGGACGAACACCGGGGAGCTGTTTTTT,TRBJ2-2,-,TRBV5-1,-
CAWSVSGGVGEKLFF,TGTGCCTGGAGTGTGTCAGGGGGCGTGGGTGAAAAACTGTTTTTT,TRBJ1-4,once,TRBV30,TRBD1
CASSEQGWNTEAFF,TGTGCCAGCAGTGAACAGGGCTGGAACACTGAAGCTTTCTTT,TRBJ1-1,-,TRBV6-5,-
CAWATWGRRETQYF,TGTGCCTGGGCTACCTGGGGTCGGAGGGAGACCCAGTACTTC,TRBJ2-5,few,TRBV30,-
CASSLDTRVPEAFF,TGTGCCAGCAGCTTAGATACTAGGGTACCTGAAGCTTTCTTT,TRBJ1-1,-,TRBV11-2,-
CASTQFGSDNSPLHF,TGTGCCAGTACCCAATTTGGGTCGGACAATTCACCCCTCCACTTT,TRBJ1-6,-,TRBV19,-
CASSPEGSNEKLFF,TGTGCCAGCAGCCCGGAAGGGAGTAATGAAAAACTGTTTTTT,TRBJ1-4,-,TRBV6-4,-
CASRQRGGGGEQYF,TGTGCCAGCCGACAGCGGGGGGGCGGTGGCGAGCAGTACTTC,TRBJ2-7,-,TRBV19,TRBD2
CASSLGFLFGNTIYF,TGTGCCAGCAGCTTAGGGTTTCTCTTCGGAAACACCATATATTTT,TRBJ1-3,few,TRBV7-8,-